This T cell receptor beta chain was recovered during a study of T cells after posttransplantation cyclophosphamide. A note on this clone: Its antigen is unknown.

Overall study results and limits: TRB overlap between skin or GI tissue T cells and blood was limited.

Produced via immunoSEQ multiplex PCR; TCRdb's table is partial and in-frame only. The data show tens of thousands of clones, with around 94% seen just once and around 2.9% held by the top ten. The sequence derives from a woman aged 45 to 65 in good health and a related stem cell transplant donor. Sequenced sample: PBMCs.

The CDR3 loop reads CASSTGQASGNTIYF. CDR3 in DNA: TGCGCCAGCAGCACCGGACAGGCCTCTGGAAACACCATATATTTT. This chain links TRBV5-1 with TRBJ1-3; 7 nucleotides line up with TRBD1. Trimming cost V 4 bases and J 0 bases; bases outside gene matches: 4. This CDR3 contains 15 residues. Germline CDR1 and CDR2: SGHRS and YFSETQ.